Each of the 24 T cell receptor beta chains below was sequenced from the same sample in a study of shared clonotypes between healthy human individuals (dated by TCRdb to about 2020). Receptor libraries were prepared by the immunoSEQ multiplex PCR assay. Here the immuneACCESS table is served through TCRdb, limited to in-frame sequences with V and J called. Missing clones are a known gap in these copies; in checked studies unresolved V genes cover under half, and the rest lacks a known reason. This sample gives 800,000 to 1,200,000 clones in total; approximately 80% of them show up just once. About 0.52% of the sample is taken by the ten largest. The sample comprised memory CD4+ T cells from PBMCs. The cell subset or site tag for this specimen amounts to: CD45RA-negative fraction. The receptors were sampled from a man aged 18 to 29 in good health. Some clones in this sample may be carry-over from other donors' samples.

The V call is TRBV28, the J call TRBJ2-5, with 11 bases fitting TRBD2. V trimming: 6 bases; J trimming: 5 bases; junction bases outside the gene matches: 8. Germline V gene lookup returns CDR1 MDHEN and CDR2 SYDVKM. The CDR3 is 15 amino acids. DNA for the CDR3: TGTGCCAGCAGGGTAGCGGGAGGGTTAGGGGAGACCCAGTACTTC. Translation gives CASRVAGGLGETQYF. The variable domain in full, with the rest retrieved from reference TRBV28 and TRBJ2-5, is DVKVTQSSRYLVKRTGEKVFLECVQDMDHENMFWYRQDPGLGLRLIYFSYDVKMKEKGDIPEGYSVSREKKERFSLILESASTNQTSMYLCASRVAGGLGETQYFGPGTRLLVL.

The gene calls are TRBV6-6 and TRBJ2-5, with unresolved D. This CDR3 has 15 residues. Germline CDR1 is MNHNY and CDR2 is SVGAGI (reference sequence). With 2 bases removed from V and 5 bases from J, the gap between germline ends came to 15 bases. CDR3 sequence: CASSYESPPRETQYF. The CDR3 coding sequence is TGTGCCAGCAGTTACGAGTCCCCCCCGAGGGAGACCCAGTACTTC.

The chain couples TRBV28 to TRBJ1-3; the D is unclear. CDR1 and CDR2 from the germline V gene are MDHEN and SYDVKM. The CDR3 runs to 14 residues. Trimming took off 7 bases at V and 0 bases at J, with 10 bases between the two ends. The CDR3 sequence is CASNSRSSGNTIYF. In nucleotides, the CDR3 is TGTGCCAGCAATTCTAGAAGCTCTGGAAACACCATATATTTT.

The V and J genes are TRBV5-1 and TRBJ1-5; TRBD1 agrees at 7 bases. The germline V gene encodes CDR1 SGHRS and CDR2 YFSETQ. The V segment lost 7 bases and the J segment 0 bases; nucleotides outside the gene matches: 13. The CDR3 is made up of 17 amino acids. DNA for the CDR3: TGCGCCAGCTTCCGTACGGGACAGCGTTATAGCAATCAGCCCCAGCATTTT. It translates to CASFRTGQRYSNQPQHF.

The sample holds one count of this clone. The chain carries TRBV5-1 and TRBJ2-5; no firm D call. The CDR3 is 13 residues long. Germline V gene data show CDR1 as SGHRS and CDR2 as YFSETQ. With 4 bases removed from V and 5 bases from J, the gap between germline ends came to 12 bases. In nucleotides, the CDR3 is TGCGCCAGCAGCAATGAGGTGGGCGAGACCCAGTACTTC. Translation gives CASSNEVGETQYF.

The rearrangement uses TRBV28 and TRBJ2-4; D possibly matches TRBD1 or TRBD2 (5 bases each). The CDR3 consists of 17 residues. The germline V and J ends were trimmed by 8 bases and 1 base, with 21 bases remaining between them. Looked up from germline, CDR1 is MDHEN and CDR2 is SYDVKM. CDR3 nucleotides: TGTGCCAGCGACCCGGGGCGATTATTTAGGGCCAAAAACATTCAGTACTTC. The encoded protein is CASDPGRLFRAKNIQYF. The entire variable domain, with the rest obtained from reference TRBV28 and TRBJ2-4, is as follows: DVKVTQSSRYLVKRTGEKVFLECVQDMDHENMFWYRQDPGLGLRLIYFSYDVKMKEKGDIPEGYSVSREKKERFSLILESASTNQTSMYLCASDPGRLFRAKNIQYFGAGTRLSVL.

The rearrangement links TRBV5-1 to TRBJ1-1; D unclear. V gave up 0 bases and J gave up 4 bases, with 16 bases separating them. This CDR3 spans 16 amino acids. Germline V lookup: CDR1 SGHRS, CDR2 YFSETQ. This CDR3 reads CASSLAGRVEGTEAFF. The CDR3 DNA reads as TGCGCCAGCAGCTTGGCCGGGCGCGTTGAGGGCACTGAAGCTTTCTTT.

The chain recombines TRBV7-3 with TRBJ2-2; TRBD2 is a possible D gene (5 bases). The V end lost 3 bases, the J end lost 4 bases, and 12 bases lay between the germline ends. This CDR3 region has 15 residues. Germline values: CDR1 SGHTA, CDR2 FQGTGA. CDR3 region: CASSFKAASTGELFF. CDR3 DNA: TGTGCCAGCAGCTTTAAAGCGGCAAGCACCGGGGAGCTGTTTTTT.

The chain has TRBV9 and TRBJ2-3; 9 nucleotides match TRBD1. The germline CDR1 and CDR2 sequences are SGDLS and YYNGEE. The CDR3 has 17 amino acids. The V gene end was trimmed by 4 bases and the J gene end by 3 bases; junction bases not matched to a gene: 12. The CDR3 protein is CASSPREQGAGTDTQYF. DNA of the CDR3: TGTGCCAGCAGCCCACGGGAACAGGGGGCAGGTACAGATACGCAGTATTTT.

The chain combines TRBV7-9 with TRBJ2-7, with D perhaps TRBD1 or TRBD2 (5 bases each). CDR3 size: 16 residues. V dropped 5 bases and J dropped 1 base, with 18 bases sitting between them. The germline CDR1 and CDR2 sequences are SEHNR and FQNEAQ (reference sequence). CDR3 DNA: TGTGCCAGCAGCCCTCCCCGGGGCCCCTGGTCCTACGAGCAGTACTTC. This translates into CASSPPRGPWSYEQYF.

Of note for this clone: Other DNA sequences in the sample encode the same CDR3. The V gene is TRBV7-3, the J gene TRBJ2-1, with TRBD2 identical over 8 bases. V lost 1 base and J lost 5; bases outside the gene matches: 4. CDR3 length: 15 amino acids. Per germline, CDR1 SGHTA and CDR2 FQGTGA. The CDR3 sequence is CASSLISGTHNEQFF. The CDR3 DNA reads as TGTGCCAGCAGCTTAATTAGCGGGACCCACAATGAGCAGTTCTTC.

This chain uses TRBV11-2 with TRBJ1-6, with D hard to call. CDR1 SGHAT and CDR2 FQNNGV come from the germline V gene. The CDR3 extends over 15 amino acids. V lost 7 bases to trimming and J lost 2 bases, with 12 bases between them. The CDR3 region is CASTKTDPYNSPLHF. The CDR3 DNA reads TGTGCCAGCACCAAAACAGACCCCTATAATTCACCCCTCCACTTT.

This rearrangement joins TRBV11-1 to TRBJ2-7; a weak D match, TRBD1 (6 bases). V was trimmed by 5 bases and J by 11 bases, leaving 16 bases between them. CDR1 is SGHAT, CDR2 FQDESV, per germline (reference sequence). The CDR3 loop spans 12 amino acids. CDR3 DNA sequence: TGTGCCAGCAGCAACCTGACAGGAATTGAGTACTTC. Protein product: CASSNLTGIEYF.

J is TRBJ2-7 and V is TRBV29-1, with 9 bases lining up with TRBD2. Germline V CDR1 and CDR2: SQVTM, ANQGSEA. The CDR3 is 15 amino acids. V lost 4 bases, J lost 6 bases, and 13 bases stayed unmatched. The CDR3 here is CSVAGLFSGSGEQYF. Here the CDR3 DNA reads TGCAGCGTTGCGGGGTTGTTTAGCGGGAGTGGCGAGCAGTACTTC.

The J gene is TRBJ1-5, the V gene TRBV7-8, with 7 bases lining up with TRBD1. Trimming at V came to 5 bases and at J to 0 bases, leaving 13 bases not matched to a gene. Germline lookup yields CDR1 SGHVS and CDR2 FQNEAQ. This CDR3 comprises 18 residues. CDR3 amino acids: CASSPRQGTAYSNQPQHF. CDR3 DNA sequence: TGTGCCAGCAGCCCCCGTCAAGGGACAGCTTATAGCAATCAGCCCCAGCATTTT.

The chain uses TRBV27 and TRBJ1-2, with TRBD1 matching over 12 bases. Germline V gene data show CDR1 as MNHEY and CDR2 as SMNVEV (reference sequence). J was trimmed by 3 bases and V by 2 bases; bases with no gene match: 4. The CDR3 extends over 16 amino acids. The CDR3 reads CASSLAGTGGHYGYTF. CDR3 in DNA: TGTGCCAGCAGTTTAGCCGGGACAGGGGGCCACTATGGCTACACCTTC.

The chain links TRBV28 to TRBJ2-2, with D unclear. The CDR3 is 16 residues long. Germline-derived CDR1 and CDR2 are MDHEN and SYDVKM. Trimming took 5 bases from V and 0 from J, leaving 13 bases between them. Written as DNA, the CDR3 is TGTGCCAGCAGTCCCACGGGTAGGCCGAACACCGGGGAGCTGTTTTTT. Translating it yields CASSPTGRPNTGELFF.

The chain links TRBV6-1 to TRBJ1-2; D may be TRBD1 (5 bases). The germline V gene has CDR1 MNHNS and CDR2 SASEGT. CDR3 length equals 17 residues. The V end was cut by 4 bases, the J end by 6 bases, with 24 bases between. In DNA, the CDR3 is TGTGCCAGCAGTGGAAGGGGAGGGGCCGCCCCCCCGCATGGCTACACCTTC. Translated, it gives CASSGRGGAAPPHGYTF.

The V and J genes are TRBV30 and TRBJ2-3; TRBD2 matches 10 bases. This CDR3 is 14 amino acids long. CDR1 and CDR2 (germline): GTSNPN, SVGIG (reference sequence). V trimming: 3 bases; J trimming: 3 bases; junction bases outside the gene matches: 3. CDR3 bases: TGTGCCTGGAGGGTAGCGGGAGGTACAGATACGCAGTATTTT. Protein sequence: CAWRVAGGTDTQYF.

This clone has more than one count but fewer than ten. The chain is built from TRBV11-2 and TRBJ2-4; D remains unclear. Between the trimmed V and J ends, which lost 0 bases and 9 bases, there was a span of 9 bases. Germline V gene sequence: CDR1 SGHAT, CDR2 FQNNGV. This CDR3 is built from 13 residues. The CDR3 DNA reads as TGTGCCAGCAGCTTAGATCGGTCAGGCATTCAGTACTTC. It encodes CASSLDRSGIQYF.

This clone was counted a single time. The chain carries TRBV19 and TRBJ2-5, with a weak D call TRBD2 (5 bases). V was cut by 5 bases and J by 5 bases, with 24 bases left in between. The CDR3 spans 17 residues. CDR1 LNHDA and CDR2 SQIVND come from the germline V gene (reference sequence). The CDR3 nucleotides read TGTGCCAGTAGTGGGAGCTTCTCTCCTGGTTTTGGGGAGACCCAGTACTTC. Translation gives CASSGSFSPGFGETQYF.

The rearrangement links TRBV7-8 to TRBJ2-7; a possible D gene is TRBD2 (6 bases). V gave up 5 bases and J gave up 0 bases, with 11 bases separating them. This CDR3 has 14 amino acids. Germline V lookup: CDR1 SGHVS, CDR2 FQNEAQ. CDR3 protein: CASSRRRDSYEQYF. In nucleotides, the CDR3 is TGTGCCAGCAGCCGCAGGCGGGACTCCTACGAGCAGTACTTC.

This clone was detected only a few times. The chain carries TRBV18 and TRBJ2-5; 8 bases align to TRBD2. The germline V gene has CDR1 KGHSH and CDR2 LQKENI. Trimming took 4 bases from V and 3 from J; bases not matched to a gene: 4. CDR3 length: 14 amino acids. The CDR3 here is CASSQSAGEETQYF. DNA of the CDR3: TGTGCCAGCTCACAATCAGCGGGAGAAGAGACCCAGTACTTC.

This chain joins TRBV28 and TRBJ2-5; D is unclear. The CDR3 length is 11 residues. CDR1 and CDR2 from the germline V gene are MDHEN and SYDVKM. V lost 7 bases and J 3 bases, leaving 6 bases between the germline ends. Here the CDR3 reads CASTHEETQYF. The CDR3 region has the DNA TGTGCCAGCACCCATGAAGAGACCCAGTACTTC. Filled out from reference TRBV28 and TRBJ2-5, the complete variable domain reads DVKVTQSSRYLVKRTGEKVFLECVQDMDHENMFWYRQDPGLGLRLIYFSYDVKMKEKGDIPEGYSVSREKKERFSLILESASTNQTSMYLCASTHEETQYFGPGTRLLVL.